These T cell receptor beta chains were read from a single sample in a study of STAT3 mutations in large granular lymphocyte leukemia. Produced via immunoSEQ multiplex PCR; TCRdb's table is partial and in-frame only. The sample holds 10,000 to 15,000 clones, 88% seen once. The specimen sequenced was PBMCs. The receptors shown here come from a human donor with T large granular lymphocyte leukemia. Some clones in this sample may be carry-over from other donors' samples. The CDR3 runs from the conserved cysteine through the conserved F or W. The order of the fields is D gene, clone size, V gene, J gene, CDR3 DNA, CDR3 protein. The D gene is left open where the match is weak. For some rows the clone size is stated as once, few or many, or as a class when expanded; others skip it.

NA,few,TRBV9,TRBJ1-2,TGTGCCAGCAGCGTAGGGGGATCTTCCAGCTATGGCTACACCTTC,CASSVGGSSSYGYTF
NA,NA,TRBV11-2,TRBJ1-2,TGTGCCAGCAGCCCCCTGCGGGATTTCGGGTATGGCTACACCTTC,CASSPLRDFGYGYTF
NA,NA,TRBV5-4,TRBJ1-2,TGTGCCAGCAGCCCCGGGGCCTCGACCAGGGACGTCCATGGCTACACCTTC,CASSPGASTRDVHGYTF
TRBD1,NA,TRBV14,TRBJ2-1,TGTGCCAGCAGCCAAGGACAGGGGTCGTGGAATGAGCAGTTCTTC,CASSQGQGSWNEQFF
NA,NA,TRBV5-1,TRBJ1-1,TGCGCCAGCAGTACGAATGGACCGGGAGCTTTCTTT,CASSTNGPGAFF
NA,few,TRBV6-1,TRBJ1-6,TGTGCCAGCAGTGAACTACCCAGGTCTAATTCACCCCTCCACTTT,CASSELPRSNSPLHF
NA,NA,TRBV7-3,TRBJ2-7,TGTGCCAGCAGCCGGGATCACGAGCAGTACTTC,CASSRDHEQYF
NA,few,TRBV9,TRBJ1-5,TGTGCCAGCAGCCCCGGGGACGACCATCAGCCCCAGCATTTT,CASSPGDDHQPQHF
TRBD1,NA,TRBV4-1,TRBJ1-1,TGCGCCAGCAGCCGGAACAGGGGGTACACTGAAGCTTTCTTT,CASSRNRGYTEAFF
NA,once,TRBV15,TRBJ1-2,TGTGCCACCAGCCCTCGGAATAACTATGGCTACACCTTC,CATSPRNNYGYTF
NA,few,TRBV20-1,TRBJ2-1,TGCAGTGCAACTATAGCGGTTGAGCAGTTCTTC,CSATIAVEQFF
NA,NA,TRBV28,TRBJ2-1,TGTGCCAGCATTGCGGACAGCGGGACCTACAATGAGCAGTTCTTC,CASIADSGTYNEQFF
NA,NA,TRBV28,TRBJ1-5,TGTGCCAGCAGACCTAGCCGTGGTCGCAATCAGCCCCAGCATTTT,CASRPSRGRNQPQHF
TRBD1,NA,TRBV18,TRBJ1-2,TGTGCCAGCTCACGGGGGACAGGGGAAGGCTACACCTTC,CASSRGTGEGYTF
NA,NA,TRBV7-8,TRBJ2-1,TGTGCCAGCAGCTTAGTGGGGGGCAATGAGCAGTTCTTC,CASSLVGGNEQFF
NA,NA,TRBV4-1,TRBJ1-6,TGCGCCAGCAGCCGTGCCCCAGGGGAAGCCTATAATTCACCCCTCCACTTT,CASSRAPGEAYNSPLHF
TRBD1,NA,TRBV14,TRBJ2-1,TGTGCCAGCAGCGACCGGGACAGGGGCTTCAATGAGCAGTTCTTC,CASSDRDRGFNEQFF
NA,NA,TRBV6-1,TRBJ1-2,TGTGCCAGCAGTGATTTCGTTAACTATGGCTACACCTTC,CASSDFVNYGYTF
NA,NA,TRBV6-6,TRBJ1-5,TGTGCCAGCAAGGGAGTGGGTCAGCCCCAGCATTTT,CASKGVGQPQHF
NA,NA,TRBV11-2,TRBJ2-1,TGTGCCAGCAGCTTAGATTGGGCATATCCCGCGGAGCAGTTCTTC,CASSLDWAYPAEQFF
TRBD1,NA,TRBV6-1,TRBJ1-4,TGTGCCAGCCTATACAGGGGCTCGGAAAAACTGTTTTTT,CASLYRGSEKLFF
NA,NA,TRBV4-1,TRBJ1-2,TGCGCCAGCAGCCAATCCCCGACGGTCGCTAACTATGGCTACACCTTC,CASSQSPTVANYGYTF
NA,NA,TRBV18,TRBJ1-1,TGTGCCAGCTCACTCCTGATCGGGGGCCTCACTGAAGCTTTCTTT,CASSLLIGGLTEAFF
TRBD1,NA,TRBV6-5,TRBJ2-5,TGTGCCAGCAGCCCGGGACAGACGAGAGAGACCCAGTACTTC,CASSPGQTRETQYF
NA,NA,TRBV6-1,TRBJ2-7,TGTGCCAGCAGTGAAGTAGCCAATATGGCCTACGAGCAGTACTTC,CASSEVANMAYEQYF
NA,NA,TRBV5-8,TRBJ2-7,TGTGCCAGCAGCCCTGGGAGTTACTACGAGCAGTACTTC,CASSPGSYYEQYF
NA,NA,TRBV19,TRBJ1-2,TGTGCCAGTAGTAGGGGCTATGGCTACACCTTC,CASSRGYGYTF
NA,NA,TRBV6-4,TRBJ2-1,TGTGCCAGCAGTGACAAACCGGCATCCTACAATGAGCAGTTCTTC,CASSDKPASYNEQFF
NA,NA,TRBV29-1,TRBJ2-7,TGCAGCGTCCTACAGGGATCCACTTACGAGCAGTACTTC,CSVLQGSTYEQYF
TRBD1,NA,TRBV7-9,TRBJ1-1,TGTGCCAGCCTACAGGGGGCAGAGGACACTGAAGCTTTCTTT,CASLQGAEDTEAFF
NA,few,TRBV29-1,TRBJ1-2,TGCAGCGGCCGCGGGGCTAACTATGGCTACACCTTC,CSGRGANYGYTF
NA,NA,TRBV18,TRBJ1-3,TGTGCCAGCTCACCACCCTACTATGGGGACCCTGTCGCGGGAAACACCATATATTTT,CASSPPYYGDPVAGNTIYF
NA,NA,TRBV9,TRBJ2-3,TGTGCCAGCAGCGTAGTAGGGGAGCGCACAGATACGCAGTATTTT,CASSVVGERTDTQYF
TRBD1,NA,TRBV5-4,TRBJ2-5,TGTGCCAGCAGCTTGGATCAGGGGGCCGAGACCCAGTACTTC,CASSLDQGAETQYF
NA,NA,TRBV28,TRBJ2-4,TGTGCCAGCAGTTCCCTCGCACTACTAGCCAAAAACATTCAGTACTTC,CASSSLALLAKNIQYF
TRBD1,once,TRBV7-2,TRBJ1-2,TGTGCCAGCAGCTTAGCCATCGGACAGGGCTCCTATGGCTACACCTTC,CASSLAIGQGSYGYTF
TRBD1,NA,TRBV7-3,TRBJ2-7,TGTGCCAGCAGTTTAACCGGGGGACAGGGAGTTCACGAGCAGTACTTC,CASSLTGGQGVHEQYF
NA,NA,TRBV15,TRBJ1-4,TGTGCCCTATCCCGGGCGGGGAGCGAAAAACTGTTTTTT,CALSRAGSEKLFF
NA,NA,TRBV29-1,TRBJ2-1,TGCAGCGTTTTAACCGGATACGACAATGAGCAGTTCTTC,CSVLTGYDNEQFF
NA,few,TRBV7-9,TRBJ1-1,TGTGCCAGCAGCGCTGCGGCATCAGCTTTCTTT,CASSAAASAFF
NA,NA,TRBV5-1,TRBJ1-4,TGCGCCAGCAGCTCGAACGCCGAAAAACTGTTTTTT,CASSSNAEKLFF
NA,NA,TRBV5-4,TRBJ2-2,TGTGCCAGCAGCTCATGGGGGGAACAGGGCGAGCTGTTTTTT,CASSSWGEQGELFF
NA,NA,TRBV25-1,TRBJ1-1,TGTGCCAGCAGTGAATTAACAGCCTTGAACACTGAAGCTTTCTTT,CASSELTALNTEAFF
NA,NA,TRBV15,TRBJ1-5,TGTGCCACCAGCAGGGATAGGGCAGTAAATCAGCCCCAGCATTTT,CATSRDRAVNQPQHF
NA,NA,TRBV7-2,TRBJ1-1,TGTGCCAGCAGCTTAGTAGAGAACACTGAAGCTTTCTTT,CASSLVENTEAFF
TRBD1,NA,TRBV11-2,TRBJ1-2,TGTGCCAGCAGCCCTCTGGGACAGGGCGGCTACACCTTC,CASSPLGQGGYTF
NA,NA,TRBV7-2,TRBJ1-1,TGTGCCAGCAGCCGTCGGGGGGGCGGGACTGAAGCTTTCTTT,CASSRRGGGTEAFF
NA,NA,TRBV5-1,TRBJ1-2,TGCGCCAGCAGCTTGGAAGGGCAGGCGTATGGCTACACCTTC,CASSLEGQAYGYTF
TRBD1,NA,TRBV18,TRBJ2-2,TGTGCCAGCTCAGGAGTTCAGGGGGACACCGGGGAGCTGTTTTTT,CASSGVQGDTGELFF
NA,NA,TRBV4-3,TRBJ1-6,TGCGCCAGCAGCCAATCAACGGGACCTAATTCACCCCTCCACTTT,CASSQSTGPNSPLHF